These T cell receptor beta chains were read from a single sample in a study of T cell responses to AZD1222 COVID-19 vaccine. Assay: immunoSEQ multiplex PCR; the TCRdb copy retains only in-frame clones and omits some. This sample yields about 170,000 clones, of which around nine tenths are seen a single time; around 1% belongs to the top ten. Here the sequenced sample was peripheral blood, taken 28 days after the second AZD1222 dose. The receptors originated from an adult who received the AZD1222 COVID-19 vaccine. Both conserved end residues are part of each CDR3. A D gene is named only where the DNA matches it firmly. A row's size may be missing; if present it is once, few, many or a size class.

NA	NA	TRBV2	TRBJ1-1	CASVRDLNTEAFF	TGTGCCAGCGTCCGGGACCTCAACACTGAAGCTTTCTTT
NA	NA	TRBV29-1	TRBJ1-1	CSVWGRMNTEAFF	TGCAGCGTCTGGGGCAGAATGAACACTGAAGCTTTCTTT
NA	NA	TRBV12-2	TRBJ1-1	CASRLRVSPEAFF	TGTGCAAGTCGCTTAAGGGTCTCTCCTGAAGCTTTCTTT
TRBD2	NA	TRBV11-2	TRBJ2-7	CASSPLAGGFYEQYF	TGTGCCAGCAGCCCGCTAGCGGGGGGCTTCTACGAGCAGTACTTC
NA	few	TRBV10-2	TRBJ2-3	CASRNRDYRPTDTQYF	TGCGCCAGCAGAAACAGGGACTACCGGCCCACAGATACGCAGTATTTT
NA	NA	TRBV11-2	TRBJ2-5	CASSLYPIEGNMETQYF	TGTGCCAGCAGCTTATACCCGATTGAGGGGAATATGGAGACCCAGTACTTC
NA	NA	TRBV18	TRBJ1-5	CASREGDQPQHF	TGTGCCAGCCGCGAGGGGGATCAGCCCCAGCATTTT
TRBD1	NA	TRBV30	TRBJ1-5	CAWRRGQGAQPQHF	TGTGCCTGGAGGCGGGGGCAGGGGGCTCAGCCCCAGCATTTT
NA	NA	TRBV4-1	TRBJ2-5	CASSQLASAPETQYF	TGCGCCAGCAGCCAACTAGCATCTGCCCCAGAGACCCAGTACTTC
TRBD1	NA	TRBV19	TRBJ1-5	CASSLLQGGVSNQPQHF	TGTGCCAGTAGCCTATTACAGGGGGGAGTTAGCAATCAGCCCCAGCATTTT
NA	NA	TRBV3-1/TRBV3-2	TRBJ1-5	CASSQRAGGPLYSNQPQHF	TGTGCCAGCAGCCAAAGGGCCGGAGGGCCGCTATATAGCAATCAGCCCCAGCATTTT
TRBD1	NA	TRBV5-1	TRBJ1-1	CASSSTGTGGFPEAFF	TGCGCCAGCAGCTCGACCGGGACAGGGGGCTTTCCTGAAGCTTTCTTT
TRBD2	NA	TRBV7-9	TRBJ2-1	CASSLAGGQANEQFF	TGTGCCAGCAGTTTAGCGGGGGGCCAAGCCAATGAGCAGTTCTTC
NA	once	TRBV18	TRBJ1-5	CASSPGRGDQPQHF	TGTGCCAGCTCACCGGGCAGGGGAGACCAGCCCCAGCATTTT
NA	NA	TRBV3-1/TRBV3-2	TRBJ2-7	CASSPTEDGKSYEQYF	TGTGCCAGCAGCCCGACCGAGGACGGGAAAAGCTACGAGCAGTACTTC
TRBD2	once	TRBV24-1	TRBJ2-5	CATAESGAQETQYF	TGTGCCACCGCTGAAAGCGGGGCCCAAGAGACCCAGTACTTC
NA	NA	TRBV30	TRBJ2-3	CARTSDSLYTDTQYF	TGTGCCCGGACCAGCGACTCATTATACACAGATACGCAGTATTTT
TRBD2	NA	TRBV9	TRBJ2-2	CASSPRDPTSGKTGELFF	TGTGCCAGCAGCCCAAGGGACCCGACTAGCGGCAAAACCGGGGAGCTGTTTTTT
TRBD1	NA	TRBV5-8	TRBJ1-2	CASSSSGGENYGYTF	TGTGCCAGCAGCAGCTCAGGGGGGGAGAACTATGGCTACACCTTC
NA	NA	TRBV7-2	TRBJ2-1	CASSFSIGGQQFF	TGTGCCAGCAGCTTTTCCATAGGAGGCCAGCAGTTCTTC
NA	NA	TRBV4-3	TRBJ1-1	CASSQDKRDTEAFF	TGCGCCAGCAGCCAAGATAAACGGGACACTGAAGCTTTCTTT
NA	NA	TRBV7-8	TRBJ2-7	CASSLQGLIYEQYF	TGTGCCAGCAGCCTACAGGGACTGATATACGAGCAGTACTTC
NA	NA	TRBV7-8	TRBJ1-5	CASSLVDSYSNQPQHF	TGTGCCAGCAGCTTAGTGGATTCGTACAGCAATCAGCCCCAGCATTTT
NA	NA	TRBV12-3/TRBV12-4	TRBJ2-7	CASSLISTYEQYF	TGTGCCAGCAGTTTAATATCCACCTACGAGCAGTACTTC
TRBD2	NA	TRBV5-5	TRBJ2-5	CASSLIAGGDETQYF	TGTGCCAGCAGCTTAATAGCGGGGGGCGATGAGACCCAGTACTTC
NA	NA	TRBV7-2	TRBJ2-2	CASSLPSGQGPGELFF	TGTGCCAGCAGCTTACCCTCGGGGCAGGGTCCCGGGGAGCTGTTTTTT
NA	NA	TRBV10-3	TRBJ1-2	CAIRSRQDNYGYTF	TGTGCCATCAGATCGAGACAGGACAACTATGGCTACACCTTC
NA	NA	TRBV27	TRBJ2-7	CASSLRQTYEQYF	TGTGCCAGCAGTTTACGTCAGACCTACGAGCAGTACTTC
TRBD1	NA	TRBV4-3	TRBJ1-1	CASSQADRGRAFF	TGCGCCAGCAGCCAAGCGGACAGGGGGAGAGCTTTCTTT
NA	NA	TRBV19	TRBJ2-3	CASSIMAETDTQYF	TGTGCCAGTAGTATAATGGCGGAGACAGATACGCAGTATTTT
TRBD1	once	TRBV19	TRBJ2-2	CATTRDSYTGELFF	TGTGCCACCACCCGGGACAGTTACACCGGGGAGCTGTTTTTT
NA	NA	TRBV6-1	TRBJ2-3	CASSEFGSSRGTDTQYF	TGTGCCAGCAGTGAATTCGGGAGTAGCCGGGGCACAGATACGCAGTATTTT
NA	NA	TRBV4-1	TRBJ2-1	CASSQGVFQFF	TGCGCCAGCAGCCAAGGTGTTTTCCAGTTCTTC
NA	NA	TRBV4-3	TRBJ2-7	CASSQRLTAYEQYF	TGCGCCAGCAGCCAGCGATTGACCGCATACGAGCAGTACTTC
NA	NA	TRBV18	TRBJ1-5	CASSPLGPHQPQHF	TGTGCCAGCTCACCCCTCGGGCCCCATCAGCCCCAGCATTTT
NA	NA	TRBV5-6	TRBJ1-1	CASSPQGGSMNTEAFF	TGTGCCAGCAGCCCACAGGGTGGTTCGATGAACACTGAAGCTTTCTTT
NA	NA	TRBV10-2	TRBJ1-5	CASNAQDNSNQPQHF	TGCGCCAGCAACGCACAGGATAATAGCAATCAGCCCCAGCATTTT
TRBD2	few	TRBV6-6	TRBJ2-1	CASSSTSGGEFF	TGTGCCAGCAGTTCCACCAGCGGGGGGGAATTCTTC
TRBD2	NA	TRBV5-1	TRBJ2-3	CASSLEATSGTSYTQYF	TGCGCCAGCAGCTTGGAAGCGACTAGCGGTACCTCATATACGCAGTATTTT
TRBD2	once	TRBV5-4	TRBJ2-7	CASSRGTSGAYEQYF	TGTGCCAGCAGCCGCGGGACTAGCGGTGCCTACGAGCAGTACTTC
NA	NA	TRBV19	TRBJ1-1	CATLATLGTEAFF	TGTGCCACCTTAGCCACCTTGGGCACTGAAGCTTTCTTT
TRBD2	NA	TRBV5-1	TRBJ2-7	CASSWGPTSGAGYEQYF	TGCGCCAGCAGCTGGGGCCCGACTAGCGGGGCCGGCTACGAGCAGTACTTC
TRBD1	NA	TRBV4-1	TRBJ1-1	CASVLDRMNTEAFF	TGCGCCAGCGTCCTGGACAGGATGAACACTGAAGCTTTCTTT
NA	NA	TRBV6-5	TRBJ2-1	CASSYSWQGLYNEQFF	TGTGCCAGCAGTTACTCGTGGCAGGGGTTATACAATGAGCAGTTCTTC
NA	NA	TRBV12-3/TRBV12-4	TRBJ1-1	CASRLGHSAFF	TGTGCCAGCAGGCTGGGACATTCGGCTTTCTTT
TRBD1	NA	TRBV7-8	TRBJ2-7	CASSLGGQGAYEQYF	TGTGCCAGCAGCTTAGGTGGACAGGGGGCCTACGAGCAGTACTTC
NA	NA	TRBV2	TRBJ2-7	CASSERASILPYEQYF	TGTGCCAGCAGTGAGCGGGCTAGTATATTACCCTACGAGCAGTACTTC
NA	NA	TRBV7-9	TRBJ2-3	CASLGLSTDTQYF	TGTGCCTCCCTAGGGTTGTCCACAGATACGCAGTATTTT
NA	NA	TRBV19	TRBJ1-4	CASSIPMGVATNEKLFF	TGTGCCAGTAGTATCCCCATGGGGGTCGCAACTAATGAAAAACTGTTTTTT
NA	NA	TRBV7-8	TRBJ2-7	CASSKTEFGTYEQYF	TGTGCCAGCAGCAAGACGGAGTTTGGTACCTACGAGCAGTACTTC